The 2 T cell receptor beta chains in this list originate from one sample, sequenced in a study of Tregs in tolerant kidney transplant recipients. Produced via immunoSEQ multiplex PCR; TCRdb's table is partial and in-frame only. The data show about 64,000 clones, with about 87% seen just once and 3.5% to 4% held by the top ten. Related graft donors supplied nonmyeloablative bone marrow transplants, and mixed chimerism was transient. The source material was CD4+ T cells from blood (PBMCs), sampled 6 months after the transplant. Receptors originate from a human patient who received a combined kidney and bone marrow transplant. Some T cells could come from the graft donor.

The chain uses TRBV5-4 and TRBJ2-6; the D is unclear. This CDR3 spans 17 amino acids. CDR1 is SGHNT, CDR2 YYREEE, per germline (reference sequence). Trimming cost V 0 bases and J 0 bases, with 10 bases left between them. In DNA, the CDR3 is TGTGCCAGCAGCTTGGGCTATGGAGACTCTGGGGCCAACGTCCTGACTTTC. Protein: CASSLGYGDSGANVLTF. The variable domain in full, completed from reference TRBV5-4 and TRBJ2-6, reads ETGVTQSPTHLIKTRGQQVTLRCSSQSGHNTVSWYQQALGQGPQFIFQYYREEENGRGNFPPRFSGLQFPNYSSELNVNALELDDSALYLCASSLGYGDSGANVLTFGAGSRLTVL.

The V call is TRBV30, the J call TRBJ2-5; the match to TRBD1 covers 7 bases. Trimming cost V 2 bases and J 0 bases; bases outside gene matches: 3. Per the germline V gene, CDR1 is GTSNPN and CDR2 is SVGIG (reference sequence). The CDR3 spans 14 residues. CDR3 nucleotide sequence: TGTGCCTGGAGTCTGGACAGGTACCAAGAGACCCAGTACTTC. It translates to CAWSLDRYQETQYF.